Described below is a single T cell receptor beta chain sequence and its context. Trimming removed 5 bases from V and 9 bases from J, with 14 bases in between. This CDR3 is 12 amino acids long. Germline CDR1 MDHEN, CDR2 SYDVKM. The protocol was immunoSEQ multiplex PCR, while the TCRdb copy is restricted to in-frame clones and leaves out a portion. The data contain almost 550,000 clones, around 82% of them singletons. The data are from a study of shared T cell receptors in the human thymus. This same sample was also taken into another study, of human thymus T cells. From that second work: Congenital heart defects were the reason for the corrective surgery that the donors, healthy Finnish infants, were having. In corrective heart surgery, resections were taken, and these provided the thymus tissue.

What was sequenced was thymocytes. The source of this sequence is a boy younger than two with a congenital heart defect. The rearrangement uses TRBV28 and TRBJ2-7; TRBD2 is a possible D gene (7 bases). The CDR3, as DNA: TGTGCCAGCAGTCCGGGGGCTAGCGGGCAGTACTTC. Protein product: CASSPGASGQYF.